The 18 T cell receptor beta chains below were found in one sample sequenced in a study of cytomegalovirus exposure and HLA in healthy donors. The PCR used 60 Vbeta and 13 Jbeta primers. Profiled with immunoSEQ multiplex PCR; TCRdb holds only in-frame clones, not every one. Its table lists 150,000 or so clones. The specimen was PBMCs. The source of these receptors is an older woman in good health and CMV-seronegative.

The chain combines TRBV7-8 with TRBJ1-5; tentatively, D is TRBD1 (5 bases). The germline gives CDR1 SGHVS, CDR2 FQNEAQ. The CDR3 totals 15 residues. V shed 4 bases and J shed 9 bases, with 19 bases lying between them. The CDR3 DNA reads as TGTGCCAGCAGCTCCCGCACCCACGAAAGGGGGCCCCAGCATTTT. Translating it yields CASSSRTHERGPQHF.

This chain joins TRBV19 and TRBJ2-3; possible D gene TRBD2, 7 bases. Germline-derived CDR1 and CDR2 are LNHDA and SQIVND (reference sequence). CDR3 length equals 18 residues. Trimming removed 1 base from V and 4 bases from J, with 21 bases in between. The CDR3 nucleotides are TGTGCCAGTAGTATAGGCCCCCCGGGGGGCACGAACGCAGATACGCAGTATTTT. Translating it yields CASSIGPPGGTNADTQYF.

CDR3 in amino acids: CASSDMVRAEGLYEQYF. The CDR3 coding sequence is TGTGCCAGCAGTGACATGGTCAGGGCGGAAGGGCTTTACGAGCAGTACTTC. V gene TRBV25-1 combines with J gene TRBJ2-7; tentative D call: TRBD1 (5 bases). This CDR3 is built from 17 residues. Trimming removed 3 bases from V and 4 bases from J, with 22 bases in between. Germline assignment: CDR1 MGHDK and CDR2 SYGVNS.

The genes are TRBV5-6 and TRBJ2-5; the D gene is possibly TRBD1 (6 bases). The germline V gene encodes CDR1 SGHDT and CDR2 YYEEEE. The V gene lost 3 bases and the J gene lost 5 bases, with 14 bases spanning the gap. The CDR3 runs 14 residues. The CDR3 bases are TGTGCCAGCAGCTACTCCGGGACAAGGGAGACCCAGTACTTC. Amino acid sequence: CASSYSGTRETQYF. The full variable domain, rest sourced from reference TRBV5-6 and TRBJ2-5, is DAGVTQSPTHLIKTRGQQVTLRCSPKSGHDTVSWYQQALGQGPQFIFQYYEEEERQRGNFPDRFSGHQFPNYSSELNVNALLLGDSALYLCASSYSGTRETQYFGPGTRLLVL.

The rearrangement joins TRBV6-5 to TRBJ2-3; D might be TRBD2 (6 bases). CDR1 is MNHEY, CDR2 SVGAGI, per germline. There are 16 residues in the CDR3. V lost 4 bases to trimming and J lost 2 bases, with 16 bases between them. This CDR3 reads CASSSLARTLTDTQYF. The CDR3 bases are TGTGCCAGCAGTTCCCTAGCGAGGACGCTCACAGATACGCAGTATTTT.

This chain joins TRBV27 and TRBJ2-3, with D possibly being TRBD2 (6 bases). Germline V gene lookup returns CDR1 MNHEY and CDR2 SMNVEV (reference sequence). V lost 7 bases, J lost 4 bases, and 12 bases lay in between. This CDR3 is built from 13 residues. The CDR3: CASMDGRPDTQYF. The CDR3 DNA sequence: TGTGCCAGCATGGACGGGAGACCAGATACGCAGTATTTT.

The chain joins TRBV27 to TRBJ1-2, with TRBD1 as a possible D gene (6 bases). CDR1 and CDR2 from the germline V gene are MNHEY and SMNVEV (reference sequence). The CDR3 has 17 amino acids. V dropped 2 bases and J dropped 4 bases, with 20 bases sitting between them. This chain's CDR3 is CASSLRGSMDRFYGYTF. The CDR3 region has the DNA TGTGCCAGCAGTTTACGGGGATCGATGGACAGATTCTATGGCTACACCTTC.

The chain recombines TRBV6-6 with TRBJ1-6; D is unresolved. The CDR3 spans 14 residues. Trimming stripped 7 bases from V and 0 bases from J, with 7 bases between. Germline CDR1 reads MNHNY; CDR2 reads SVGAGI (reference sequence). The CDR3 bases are TGTGCCAGCACGGGAAGCTCCTATAATTCACCCCTCCACTTT. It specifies CASTGSSYNSPLHF.

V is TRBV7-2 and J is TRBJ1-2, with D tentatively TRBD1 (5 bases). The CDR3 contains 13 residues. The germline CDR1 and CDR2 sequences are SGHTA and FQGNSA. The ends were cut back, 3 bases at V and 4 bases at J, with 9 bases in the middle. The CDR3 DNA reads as TGTGCCAGCAGCTTTAGGGGAAGCTATGGCTACACCTTC. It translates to CASSFRGSYGYTF.

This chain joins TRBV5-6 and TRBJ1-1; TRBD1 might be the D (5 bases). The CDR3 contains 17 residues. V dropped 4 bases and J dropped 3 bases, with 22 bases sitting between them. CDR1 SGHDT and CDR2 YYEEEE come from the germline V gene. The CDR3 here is CASSRDGGWGGDTEAFF. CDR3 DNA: TGTGCCAGCAGCCGGGACGGGGGTTGGGGGGGTGACACTGAAGCTTTCTTT.

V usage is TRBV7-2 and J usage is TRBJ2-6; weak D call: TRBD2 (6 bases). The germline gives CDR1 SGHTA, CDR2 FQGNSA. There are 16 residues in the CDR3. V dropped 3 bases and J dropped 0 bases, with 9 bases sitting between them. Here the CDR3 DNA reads TGTGCCAGCAGCTTTAGGGACTCCTCTGGGGCCAACGTCCTGACTTTC. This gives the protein CASSFRDSSGANVLTF.

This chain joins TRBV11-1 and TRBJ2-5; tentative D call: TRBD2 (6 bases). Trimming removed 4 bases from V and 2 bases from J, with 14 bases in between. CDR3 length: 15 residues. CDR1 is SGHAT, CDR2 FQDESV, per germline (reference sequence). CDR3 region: CASSSRLAQQETQYF. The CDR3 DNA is TGTGCCAGCAGCTCCCGCCTAGCGCAACAAGAGACCCAGTACTTC.

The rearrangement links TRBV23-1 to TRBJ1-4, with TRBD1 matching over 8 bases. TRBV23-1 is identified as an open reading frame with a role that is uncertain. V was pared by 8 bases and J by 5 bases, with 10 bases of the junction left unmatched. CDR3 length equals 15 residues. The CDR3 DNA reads TGCGCCAGCGGTCGGAAGGGACAGGTAAATGAAAAACTGTTTTTT. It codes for CASGRKGQVNEKLFF.

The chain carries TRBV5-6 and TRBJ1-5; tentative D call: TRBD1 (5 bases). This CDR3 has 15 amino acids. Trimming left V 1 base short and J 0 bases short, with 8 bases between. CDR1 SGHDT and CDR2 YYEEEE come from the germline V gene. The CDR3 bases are TGTGCCAGCAGCTTGAGGGGCGGTAGCAATCAGCCCCAGCATTTT. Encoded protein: CASSLRGGSNQPQHF.

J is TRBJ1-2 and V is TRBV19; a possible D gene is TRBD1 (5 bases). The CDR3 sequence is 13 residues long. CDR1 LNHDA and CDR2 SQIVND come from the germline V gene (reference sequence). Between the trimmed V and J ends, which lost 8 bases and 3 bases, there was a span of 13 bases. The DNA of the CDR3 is TGTGCCAGTTCAGGGTTTGTCGACTATGGCTACACCTTC. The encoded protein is CASSGFVDYGYTF.

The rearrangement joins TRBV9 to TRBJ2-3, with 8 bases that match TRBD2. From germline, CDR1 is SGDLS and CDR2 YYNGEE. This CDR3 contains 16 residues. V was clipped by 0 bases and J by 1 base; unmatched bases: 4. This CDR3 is CASSVGVGGGTDTQYF. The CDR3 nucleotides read TGTGCCAGCAGCGTAGGGGTCGGGGGGGGCACAGATACGCAGTATTTT.

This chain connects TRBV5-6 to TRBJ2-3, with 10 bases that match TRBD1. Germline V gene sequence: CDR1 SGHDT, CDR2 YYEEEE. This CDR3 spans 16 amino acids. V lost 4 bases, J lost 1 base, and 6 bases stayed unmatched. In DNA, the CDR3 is TGTGCCAGCAGCGACACCGGGACAGGGGGCACAGATACGCAGTATTTT. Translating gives CASSDTGTGGTDTQYF.

The CDR3 loop reads CASSSTGNSGDTEAFF. Written as DNA, the CDR3 is TGTGCCAGCAGTTCAACAGGAAATTCGGGGGACACTGAAGCTTTCTTT. The rearrangement links TRBV6-5 to TRBJ1-1, with D perhaps TRBD1 (5 bases). CDR3 size: 16 residues. V was clipped by 4 bases and J by 3 bases, with 18 bases between them. Germline V gene sequence: CDR1 MNHEY, CDR2 SVGAGI.